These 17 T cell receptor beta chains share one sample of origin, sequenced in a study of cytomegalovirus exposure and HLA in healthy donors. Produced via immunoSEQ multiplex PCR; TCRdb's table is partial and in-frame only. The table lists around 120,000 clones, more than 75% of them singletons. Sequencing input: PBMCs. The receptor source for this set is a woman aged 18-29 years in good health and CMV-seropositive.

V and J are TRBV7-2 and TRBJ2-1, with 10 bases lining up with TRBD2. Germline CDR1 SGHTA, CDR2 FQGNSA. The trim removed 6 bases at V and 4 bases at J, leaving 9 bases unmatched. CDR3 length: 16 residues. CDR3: CASSQERGGPYNEQFF. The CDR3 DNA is TGTGCCAGCAGTCAGGAGCGGGGGGGGCCATACAATGAGCAGTTCTTC.

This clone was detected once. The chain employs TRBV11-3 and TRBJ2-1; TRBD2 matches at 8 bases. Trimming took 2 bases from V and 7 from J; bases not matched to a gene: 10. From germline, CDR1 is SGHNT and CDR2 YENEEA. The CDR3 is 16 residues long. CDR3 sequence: CASSLSIERGMNEQFF. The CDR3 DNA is TGTGCCAGCAGCTTATCCATAGAGCGGGGGATGAATGAGCAGTTCTTC.

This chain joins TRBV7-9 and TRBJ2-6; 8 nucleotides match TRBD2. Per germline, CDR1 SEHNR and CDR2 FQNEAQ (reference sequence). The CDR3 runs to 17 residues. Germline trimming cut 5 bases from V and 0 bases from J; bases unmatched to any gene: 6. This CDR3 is CASSPSGGISGANVLTF. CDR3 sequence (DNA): TGTGCCAGCAGCCCATCGGGGGGGATCTCTGGGGCCAACGTCCTGACTTTC.

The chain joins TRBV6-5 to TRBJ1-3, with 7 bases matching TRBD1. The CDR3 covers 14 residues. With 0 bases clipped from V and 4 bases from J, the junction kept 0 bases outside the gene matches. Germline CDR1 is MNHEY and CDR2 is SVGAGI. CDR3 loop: CASSYSDRGNTIYF. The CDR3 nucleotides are TGTGCCAGCAGTTACTCGGACAGGGGAAACACCATATATTTT.

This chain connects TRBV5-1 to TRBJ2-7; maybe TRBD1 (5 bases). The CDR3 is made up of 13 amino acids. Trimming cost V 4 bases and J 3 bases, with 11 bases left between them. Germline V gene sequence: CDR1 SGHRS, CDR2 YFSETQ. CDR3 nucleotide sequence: TGCGCCAGCAGCGCCACAGGAAACTACGAGCAGTACTTC. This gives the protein CASSATGNYEQYF.

This CDR3 is CASSYGQRRGYEQYF. The CDR3 region has the DNA TGTGCCAGCAGTTACGGACAGCGAAGGGGTTACGAGCAGTACTTC. This chain joins TRBV6-6 and TRBJ2-7; tentative D call: TRBD1 (6 bases). This CDR3 comprises 15 residues. Trimming shortened V by 2 bases and J by 4 bases, and 15 bases separated the two germline ends. Germline CDR1 reads MNHNY; CDR2 reads SVGAGI (reference sequence).

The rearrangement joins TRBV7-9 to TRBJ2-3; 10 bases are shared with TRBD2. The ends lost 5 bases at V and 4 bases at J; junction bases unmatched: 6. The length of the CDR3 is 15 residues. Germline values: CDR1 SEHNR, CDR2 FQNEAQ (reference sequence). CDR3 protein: CASSLSGGRADTQYF. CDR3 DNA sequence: TGTGCCAGCAGCCTTAGCGGGGGGCGCGCAGATACGCAGTATTTT.

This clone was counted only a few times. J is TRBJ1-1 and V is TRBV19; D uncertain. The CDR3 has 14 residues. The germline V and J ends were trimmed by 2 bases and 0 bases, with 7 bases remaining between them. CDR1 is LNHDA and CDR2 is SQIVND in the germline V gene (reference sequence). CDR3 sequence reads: CASSITEMNTEAFF. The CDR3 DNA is TGTGCCAGTAGTATAACGGAGATGAACACTGAAGCTTTCTTT. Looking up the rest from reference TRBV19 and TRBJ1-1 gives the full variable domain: DGGITQSPKYLFRKEGQNVTLSCEQNLNHDAMYWYRQDPGQGLRLIYYSQIVNDFQKGDIAEGYSVSREKKESFPLTVTSAQKNPTAFYLCASSITEMNTEAFFGQGTRLTVV.

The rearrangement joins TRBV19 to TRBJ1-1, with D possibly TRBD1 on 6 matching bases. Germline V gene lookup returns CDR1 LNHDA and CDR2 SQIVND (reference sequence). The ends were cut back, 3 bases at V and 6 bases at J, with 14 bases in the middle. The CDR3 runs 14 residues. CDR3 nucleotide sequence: TGTGCCAGTAGTATGGAAGGGGGAAGGGCTGAAGCTTTCTTT. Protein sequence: CASSMEGGRAEAFF.

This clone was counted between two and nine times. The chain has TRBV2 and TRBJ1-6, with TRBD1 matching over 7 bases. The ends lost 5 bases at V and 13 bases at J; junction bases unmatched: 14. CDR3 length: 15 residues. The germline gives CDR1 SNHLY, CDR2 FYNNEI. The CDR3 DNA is TGTGCCAGCAGTTTGACAGGGACCGTCAAAAGGCCCCTCCACTTT. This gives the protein CASSLTGTVKRPLHF.

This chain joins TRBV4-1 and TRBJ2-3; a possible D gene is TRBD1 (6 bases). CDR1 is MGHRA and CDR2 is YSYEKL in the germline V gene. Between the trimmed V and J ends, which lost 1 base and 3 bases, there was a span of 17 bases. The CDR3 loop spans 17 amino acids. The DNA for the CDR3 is TGCGCCAGCAGCCAAGGTTCCTTCGACAGGTATACAGATACGCAGTATTTT. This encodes CASSQGSFDRYTDTQYF.

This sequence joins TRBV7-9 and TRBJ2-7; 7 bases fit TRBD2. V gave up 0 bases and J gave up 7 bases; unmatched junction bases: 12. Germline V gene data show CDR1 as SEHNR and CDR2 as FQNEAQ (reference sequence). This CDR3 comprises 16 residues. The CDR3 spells CASSLAGGPLVEEQYF. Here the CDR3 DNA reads TGTGCCAGCAGCTTAGCGGGAGGGCCTCTAGTAGAAGAGCAGTACTTC.

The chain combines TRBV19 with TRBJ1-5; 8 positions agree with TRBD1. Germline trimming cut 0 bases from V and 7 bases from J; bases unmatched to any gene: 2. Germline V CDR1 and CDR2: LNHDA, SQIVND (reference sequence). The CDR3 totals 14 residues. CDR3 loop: CASSIDRGLQPQHF. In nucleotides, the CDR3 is TGTGCCAGTAGTATAGACAGGGGGCTACAGCCCCAGCATTTT.

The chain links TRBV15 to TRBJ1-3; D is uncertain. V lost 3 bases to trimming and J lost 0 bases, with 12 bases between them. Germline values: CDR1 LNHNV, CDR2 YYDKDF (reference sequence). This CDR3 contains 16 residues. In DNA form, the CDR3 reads TGTGCCACCAGCAGCCGAACTGAGAGCTCTGGAAACACCATATATTTT. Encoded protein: CATSSRTESSGNTIYF.

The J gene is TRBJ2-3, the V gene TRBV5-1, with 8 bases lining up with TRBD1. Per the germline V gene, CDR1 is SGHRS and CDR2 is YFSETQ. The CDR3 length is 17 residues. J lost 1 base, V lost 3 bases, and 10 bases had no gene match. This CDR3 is CASSSGGQGRGTDTQYF. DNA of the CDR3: TGCGCCAGCAGCTCGGGTGGACAGGGTCGCGGCACAGATACGCAGTATTTT.

CDR3 coding DNA: TGCAGCGTTGGCGGGGACAGGTCCTACGAGCAGTACTTC. It is translated as CSVGGDRSYEQYF. The chain employs TRBV29-1 and TRBJ2-7, with TRBD1 identical over 8 bases. Losses at the gene ends were 4 bases for V and 1 base for J; bases not matched to a gene: 3. Germline V CDR1 and CDR2: SQVTM, ANQGSEA. This CDR3 region has 13 residues.

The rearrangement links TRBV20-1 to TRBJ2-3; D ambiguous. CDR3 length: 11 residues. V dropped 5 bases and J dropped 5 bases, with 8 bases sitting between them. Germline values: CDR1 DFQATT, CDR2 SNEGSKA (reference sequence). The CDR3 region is CSASIGDTQYF. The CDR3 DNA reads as TGCAGTGCTTCCATCGGAGATACGCAGTATTTT.